Listed here are 21 T cell receptor beta chains from one sample, sequenced in a study of OX40 agonist ivuxolimab in advanced cancers. Library creation used the immunoSEQ multiplex PCR assay. The table was pulled from immuneACCESS by TCRdb, which kept in-frame rearrangements only. Such tables lose some clones; where checked, under half of the loss comes from unresolved V genes, and the rest has no known cause. In all, the sample holds about 86,000 clones, and about 90% of those were seen once. 8% to 9.5% of the sample belongs to the ten largest clones. This specimen was CD4+ or CD8+ T cells sorted from blood, taken in a trial of the OX40 agonist ivuxolimab. Every receptor here comes from an adult with an advanced solid tumor such as melanoma, head and neck, liver or kidney cancer.

The V gene is TRBV4-1, the J gene TRBJ2-2; D is possibly TRBD1 or TRBD2 (6 bases each). Germline CDR1 and CDR2: MGHRA and YSYEKL. The CDR3 spans 18 residues. Trimming cost V 1 base and J 0 bases, with 15 bases left between them. For the CDR3, the DNA is TGCGCCAGCAGCCAAGTATGGGGGGCAGGGCCGAACACCGGGGAGCTGTTTTTT. This sequence encodes CASSQVWGAGPNTGELFF.

V is TRBV28 and J is TRBJ1-1; tentative D call: TRBD1 (6 bases). V was clipped by 6 bases and J by 0 bases, with 17 bases between them. Germline CDR1 reads MDHEN; CDR2 reads SYDVKM. This CDR3 has 16 amino acids. The CDR3 reads CASRHLGQSMNTEAFF. The CDR3 DNA is TGTGCCAGCAGACACCTAGGACAGAGCATGAACACTGAAGCTTTCTTT. Variable domain in full (rest from reference TRBV28 and TRBJ1-1): DVKVTQSSRYLVKRTGEKVFLECVQDMDHENMFWYRQDPGLGLRLIYFSYDVKMKEKGDIPEGYSVSREKKERFSLILESASTNQTSMYLCASRHLGQSMNTEAFFGQGTRLTVV.

The chain has TRBV13 and TRBJ2-2, with 7 nucleotides matching TRBD1. Germline-derived CDR1 and CDR2 are PRHDT and FYEKMQ (reference sequence). The CDR3 loop spans 16 amino acids. The trim removed 5 bases at V and 0 bases at J, leaving 6 bases unmatched. This CDR3 reads CASSLRTGTNTGELFF. In DNA, the CDR3 is TGTGCCAGCAGCCTCCGGACAGGAACGAACACCGGGGAGCTGTTTTTT. The full variable domain, rest sourced from reference TRBV13 and TRBJ2-2, is AAGVIQSPRHLIKEKRETATLKCYPIPRHDTVYWYQQGPGQDPQFLISFYEKMQSDKGSIPDRFSAQQFSDYHSELNMSSLELGDSALYFCASSLRTGTNTGELFFGEGSRLTVL.

The chain combines TRBV5-1 with TRBJ1-5; 7 positions agree with TRBD1. The germline gives CDR1 SGHRS, CDR2 YFSETQ. With 0 bases clipped from V and 3 bases from J, the junction kept 3 bases outside the gene matches. The CDR3 runs to 15 residues. CDR3 coding DNA: TGCGCCAGCAGCTTGGACGGGACAGTCAATCAGCCCCAGCATTTT. It is translated as CASSLDGTVNQPQHF.

The chain's CDR3 is CASSQIKTSGSGNEQFF. CDR3 bases: TGCGCCAGCAGCCAAATCAAGACTAGCGGGAGTGGTAATGAGCAGTTCTTC. This chain links TRBV4-1 with TRBJ2-1; 12 bases map to TRBD2. The CDR3 consists of 17 residues. Germline CDR1 and CDR2: MGHRA and YSYEKL. Losses at the gene ends were 2 bases for V and 7 bases for J; bases not matched to a gene: 9.

The J gene is TRBJ1-5, the V gene TRBV6-5; D unresolved. Trimming took off 5 bases at V and 9 bases at J, with 14 bases between the two ends. The CDR3 consists of 13 residues. CDR1 MNHEY and CDR2 SVGAGI come from the germline V gene. Here the CDR3 reads CASSGRAAGPQHF. Here the CDR3 DNA reads TGTGCCAGCAGTGGGCGGGCAGCGGGGCCCCAGCATTTT.

The chain is built from TRBV7-2 and TRBJ1-5; 10 bases map to TRBD1. The trim removed 5 bases at V and 7 bases at J, leaving 5 bases unmatched. Germline V CDR1 and CDR2: SGHTA, FQGNSA. This CDR3 spans 14 amino acids. The CDR3 coding sequence is TGTGCCAGCAGCCGGACAGGGGGTCGGCAGCCCCAGCATTTT. Translated, it gives CASSRTGGRQPQHF. The whole variable domain, filled in from reference TRBV7-2 and TRBJ1-5, reads GAGVSQSPSNKVTEKGKDVELRCDPISGHTALYWYRQSLGQGLEFLIYFQGNSAPDKSGLPSDRFSAERTGGSVSTLTIQRTQQEDSAVYLCASSRTGGRQPQHFGDGTRLSIL.

The CDR3 nucleotides read TGTGCCTGGAGTGTACGTCCGGGACAGGGGGCCTATGGCTACACCTTC. Residues: CAWSVRPGQGAYGYTF. V and J are TRBV30 and TRBJ1-2, with 12 bases matching TRBD1. Per the germline V gene, CDR1 is GTSNPN and CDR2 is SVGIG (reference sequence). The CDR3 is 16 residues long. J was trimmed by 4 bases and V by 0 bases; bases with no gene match: 6.

The chain joins TRBV27 to TRBJ2-2; D may be TRBD2 (5 bases). V lost 6 bases and J lost 1, with 9 bases in between. The V gene's germline CDR1 is MNHEY and CDR2 SMNVEV (reference sequence). This CDR3 is 14 amino acids long. The DNA for the CDR3 is TGTGCCAGCAGGCCTGAGGGGAACACCGGGGAGCTGTTTTTT. Translating it yields CASRPEGNTGELFF.

This chain uses TRBV5-5 with TRBJ2-7; 11 nucleotides agree with TRBD2. The germline V gene has CDR1 SGHKS and CDR2 YYEKEE (reference sequence). The CDR3 runs to 19 residues. V gave up 0 bases and J gave up 3 bases; unmatched junction bases: 14. The CDR3 DNA reads as TGTGCCAGCAGCTTGGTAGGGACAATCGGACTAGCGGGCTTCTACGAGCAGTACTTC. It yields the protein CASSLVGTIGLAGFYEQYF.

The J gene is TRBJ2-5, the V gene TRBV2; D is undetermined. Germline V CDR1 and CDR2: SNHLY, FYNNEI. V was trimmed by 5 bases and J by 3 bases, leaving 10 bases between them. The CDR3 runs to 13 residues. The DNA of the CDR3 is TGTGCCAGCAGTCCAGACTTGGAAGAGACCCAGTACTTC. The encoded protein is CASSPDLEETQYF.

J is TRBJ2-7 and V is TRBV10-2, with TRBD1 matching over 9 bases. Germline CDR1 WSHSY, CDR2 SAAADI. The CDR3 loop spans 16 amino acids. V was pared by 0 bases and J by 4 bases, with 7 bases of the junction left unmatched. The CDR3 is CASSESIGQGLYEQYF. The CDR3 DNA reads TGCGCCAGCAGTGAGTCTATAGGACAGGGGCTTTACGAGCAGTACTTC.

The chain carries TRBV7-9 and TRBJ2-3; D is unclear. CDR3 length: 13 amino acids. Per germline, CDR1 SEHNR and CDR2 FQNEAQ (reference sequence). Deletions cut 5 bases from V and 2 bases from J, with 8 bases between. Here the CDR3 reads CASSRLLTDTQYF. The CDR3 DNA reads TGTGCCAGCAGCCGCCTCCTCACAGATACGCAGTATTTT.

The V and J genes are TRBV4-1 and TRBJ2-7; no definite D call. CDR3 length: 12 amino acids. V lost 1 base and J 5 bases, leaving 6 bases between the germline ends. Per germline, CDR1 MGHRA and CDR2 YSYEKL. The CDR3 sequence: CASSQGFDEQYF. As DNA, the CDR3 is TGCGCCAGCAGCCAAGGTTTCGACGAGCAGTACTTC.

This chain connects TRBV5-5 to TRBJ1-5; D ambiguous. Germline V lookup: CDR1 SGHKS, CDR2 YYEKEE (reference sequence). This CDR3 is built from 14 residues. V was clipped by 0 bases and J by 3 bases, with 7 bases between them. The CDR3 loop is CASSLEQHNQPQHF. Written as DNA, the CDR3 is TGTGCCAGCAGCTTGGAACAGCACAATCAGCCCCAGCATTTT.

The chain couples TRBV9 to TRBJ1-4; D uncertain. Germline V lookup: CDR1 SGDLS, CDR2 YYNGEE. Trimming left V 0 bases short and J 0 bases short, with 6 bases between. The CDR3 sequence is 15 residues long. Here the CDR3 reads CASSVGGATNEKLFF. Here the CDR3 DNA reads TGTGCCAGCAGCGTAGGGGGAGCAACTAATGAAAAACTGTTTTTT.

This clone has a single count. The rearrangement links TRBV6-1 to TRBJ1-1; no clear D. V lost 4 bases to trimming and J lost 0 bases, with 18 bases between them. In germline, CDR1 is MNHNS, CDR2 SASEGT. CDR3 length equals 17 residues. For the CDR3, the DNA is TGTGCCAGCAGTGCAAGTCTATACGACAACCTGAACACTGAAGCTTTCTTT. This gives the protein CASSASLYDNLNTEAFF.

The rearrangement uses TRBV28 and TRBJ2-1; D call uncertain. V was shortened by 6 bases and J by 9 bases, with 6 bases between the two germline ends. The germline CDR1 and CDR2 sequences are MDHEN and SYDVKM. This CDR3 contains 10 residues. CDR3: CASRSGEQFF. The CDR3 DNA sequence: TGTGCCAGCAGATCCGGTGAGCAGTTCTTC.

This rearrangement joins TRBV6-5 to TRBJ2-4; D is perhaps TRBD2 (6 bases). The V gene lost 2 bases and the J gene lost 6 bases, with 8 bases spanning the gap. The CDR3 sequence is 13 residues long. The germline V gene has CDR1 MNHEY and CDR2 SVGAGI. The CDR3 nucleotides read TGTGCCAGCAGTTACAGGGAGGCAAACATTCAGTACTTC. This gives the protein CASSYREANIQYF.

The chain links TRBV7-6 to TRBJ1-1; D remains unclear. CDR3 length: 15 amino acids. Trimming took 1 base from V and 1 from J, leaving 10 bases between them. Germline V gene sequence: CDR1 SGHVS, CDR2 FNYEAQ. The CDR3 region has the DNA TGTGCCAGCAGCTTAGGGCGCCAGAGGAACACTGAAGCTTTCTTT. As protein: CASSLGRQRNTEAFF.

The J gene is TRBJ2-6, the V gene TRBV29-1; D uncertain. Germline CDR1 and CDR2: SQVTM and ANQGSEA. Trimming removed 1 base from V and 1 base from J, with 11 bases in between. The CDR3 has 16 residues. The CDR3 DNA sequence: TGCAGCGTTGAAGTCTGGTCGTGGTCTGGGGCCAACGTCCTGACTTTC. Its translation is CSVEVWSWSGANVLTF.